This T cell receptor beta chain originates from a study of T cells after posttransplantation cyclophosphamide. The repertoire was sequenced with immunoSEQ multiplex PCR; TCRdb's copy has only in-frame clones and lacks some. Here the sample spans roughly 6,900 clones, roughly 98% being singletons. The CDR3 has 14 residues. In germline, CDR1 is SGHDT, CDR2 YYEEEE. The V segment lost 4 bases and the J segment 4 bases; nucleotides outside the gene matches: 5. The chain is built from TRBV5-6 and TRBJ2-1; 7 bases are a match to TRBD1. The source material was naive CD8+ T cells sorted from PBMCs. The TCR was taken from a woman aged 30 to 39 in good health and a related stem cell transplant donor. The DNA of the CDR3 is TGTGCCAGCAGCCGGACAGGAGATTACAATGAGCAGTTCTTC. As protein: CASSRTGDYNEQFF.